This T cell receptor beta chain is drawn from a study of cytomegalovirus exposure and HLA in healthy donors. The donors gave bone marrow, and they were healthy. Broader study findings: Most TCR sequences were uncommon, yet certain public TCRs appeared in many donors. Cytomegalovirus-associated TCR beta chains were listed, numbering some 150.

CDR1 is SGDLS and CDR2 is YYNGEE in the germline V gene. V was shortened by 0 bases and J by 10 bases, with 8 bases between the two germline ends. There are 12 residues in the CDR3. Primers included in the PCR were 60 Vbeta and 13 Jbeta primers. Some clones are missing from TCRdb's copy, which holds only in-frame ones; the method was immunoSEQ multiplex PCR. The repertoire table contains around 100,000 clones. As regards this clone: Its antigen remains unknown.

The clonotype comes from a man in his forties or fifties in good health and CMV-seronegative. The source material was PBMCs. The V gene is TRBV9, the J gene TRBJ2-1; TRBD1 is a possible D gene (5 bases). CDR3 DNA sequence: TGTGCCAGCAGCGTAGAAGGGGCGGAGCAGTTCTTC. Its translation: CASSVEGAEQFF.